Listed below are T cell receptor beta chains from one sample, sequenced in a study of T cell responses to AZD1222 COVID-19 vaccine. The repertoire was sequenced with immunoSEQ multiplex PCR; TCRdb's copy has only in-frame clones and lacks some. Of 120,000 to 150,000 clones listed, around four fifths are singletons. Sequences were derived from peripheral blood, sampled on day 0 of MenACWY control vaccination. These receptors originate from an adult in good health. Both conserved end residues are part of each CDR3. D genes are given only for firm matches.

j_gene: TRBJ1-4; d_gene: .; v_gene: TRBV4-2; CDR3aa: CASSQASDSSNEKLFF
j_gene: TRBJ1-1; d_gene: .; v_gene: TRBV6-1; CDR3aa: CASSERQGRYTEAFF
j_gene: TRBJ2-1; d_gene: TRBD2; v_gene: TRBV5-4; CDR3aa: CASSLDSGGGEQFF
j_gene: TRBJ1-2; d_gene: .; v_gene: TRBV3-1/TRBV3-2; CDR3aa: CASRHARAAGYTF
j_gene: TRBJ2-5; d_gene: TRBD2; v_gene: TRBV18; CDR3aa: CASSPLERGGGKTQYF
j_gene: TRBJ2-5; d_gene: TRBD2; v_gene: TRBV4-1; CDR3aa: CASSQRLAQETQYF
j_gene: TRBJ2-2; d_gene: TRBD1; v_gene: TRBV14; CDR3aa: CASSQDRGLHTGELFF
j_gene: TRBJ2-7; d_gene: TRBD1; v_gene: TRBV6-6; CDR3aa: CASSYGTGGYEQYF
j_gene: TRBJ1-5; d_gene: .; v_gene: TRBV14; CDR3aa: CASSQLALSGNQPQHF
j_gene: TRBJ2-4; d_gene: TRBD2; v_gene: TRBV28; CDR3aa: CASSLSGRDIQYF
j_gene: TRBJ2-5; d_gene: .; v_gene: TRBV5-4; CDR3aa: CASSLDTGRGETQYF
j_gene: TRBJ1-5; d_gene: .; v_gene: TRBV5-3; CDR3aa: CARSLTAVSNQPQHF
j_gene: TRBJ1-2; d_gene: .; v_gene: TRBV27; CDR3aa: CASSLIATGNYGYTF
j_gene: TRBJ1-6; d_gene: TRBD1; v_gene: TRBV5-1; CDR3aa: CASRLGQANSPLHF
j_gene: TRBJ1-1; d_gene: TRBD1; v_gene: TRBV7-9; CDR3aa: CASSPGARTGGWWAFF
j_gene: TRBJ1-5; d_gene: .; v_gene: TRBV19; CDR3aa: CASSMGLQGFQPQHF
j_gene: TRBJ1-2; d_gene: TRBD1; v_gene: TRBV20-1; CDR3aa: CSATGDYGYTF
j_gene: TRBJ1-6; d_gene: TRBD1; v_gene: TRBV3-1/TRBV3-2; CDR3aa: CASSHIRQGDSPLHF
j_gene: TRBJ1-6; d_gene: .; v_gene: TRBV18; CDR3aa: CASSPPNPGTPWSLHF
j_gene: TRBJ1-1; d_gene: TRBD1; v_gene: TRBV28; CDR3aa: CASSFRGRSWLGEAFF
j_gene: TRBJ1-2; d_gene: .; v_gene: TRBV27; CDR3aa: CASRVGVSYGYTF
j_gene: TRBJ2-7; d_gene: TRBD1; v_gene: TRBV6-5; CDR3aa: CASRETGTGVEQYF
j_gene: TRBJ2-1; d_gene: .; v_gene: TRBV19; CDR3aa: CASKSRVRNEQFF
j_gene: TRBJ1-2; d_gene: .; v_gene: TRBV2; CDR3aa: CASSDPGSYGYTF
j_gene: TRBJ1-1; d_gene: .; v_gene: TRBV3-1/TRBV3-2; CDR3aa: CASSQGSGGRNTEAFF
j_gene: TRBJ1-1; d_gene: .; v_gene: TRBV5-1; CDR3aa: CASSLAGGYTEAFF
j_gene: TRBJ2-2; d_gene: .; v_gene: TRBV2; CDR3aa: CASSGFLRGNTGELFF
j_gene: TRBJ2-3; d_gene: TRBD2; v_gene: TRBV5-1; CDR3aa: CASSLILAGKDTQYF
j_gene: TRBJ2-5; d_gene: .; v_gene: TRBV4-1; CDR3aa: CASSPTGRETQYF